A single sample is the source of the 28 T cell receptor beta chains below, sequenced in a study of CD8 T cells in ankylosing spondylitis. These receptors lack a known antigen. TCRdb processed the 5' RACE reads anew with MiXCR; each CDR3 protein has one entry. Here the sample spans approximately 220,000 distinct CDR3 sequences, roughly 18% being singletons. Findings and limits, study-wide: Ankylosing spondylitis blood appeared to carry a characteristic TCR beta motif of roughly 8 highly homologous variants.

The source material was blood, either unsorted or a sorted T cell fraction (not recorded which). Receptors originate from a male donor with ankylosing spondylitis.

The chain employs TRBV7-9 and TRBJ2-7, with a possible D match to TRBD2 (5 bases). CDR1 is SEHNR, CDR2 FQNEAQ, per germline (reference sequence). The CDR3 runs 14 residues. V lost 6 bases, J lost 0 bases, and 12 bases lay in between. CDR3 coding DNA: TGTGCCAGCAGGGTAGAGGGAAGCTCCTACGAGCAGTACTTC. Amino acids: CASRVEGSSYEQYF.

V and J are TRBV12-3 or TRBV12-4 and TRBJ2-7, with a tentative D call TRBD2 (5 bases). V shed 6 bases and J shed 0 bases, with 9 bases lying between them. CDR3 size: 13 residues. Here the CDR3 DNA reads TGTGCCAGCAGCCCCGGGATCTCCTACGAGCAGTACTTC. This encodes CASSPGISYEQYF.

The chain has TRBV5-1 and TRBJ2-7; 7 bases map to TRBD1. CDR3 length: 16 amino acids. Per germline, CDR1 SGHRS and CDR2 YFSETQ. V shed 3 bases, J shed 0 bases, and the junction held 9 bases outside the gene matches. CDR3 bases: TGCGCCAGCAGCTCCCCAGCAGGGGGTATCTCCTACGAGCAGTACTTC. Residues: CASSSPAGGISYEQYF.

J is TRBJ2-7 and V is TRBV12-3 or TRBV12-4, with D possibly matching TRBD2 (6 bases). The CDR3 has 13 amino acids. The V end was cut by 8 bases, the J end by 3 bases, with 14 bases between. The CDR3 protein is CASAGGVDYEQYF. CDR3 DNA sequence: TGTGCCAGCGCCGGAGGGGTAGACTACGAGCAGTACTTC.

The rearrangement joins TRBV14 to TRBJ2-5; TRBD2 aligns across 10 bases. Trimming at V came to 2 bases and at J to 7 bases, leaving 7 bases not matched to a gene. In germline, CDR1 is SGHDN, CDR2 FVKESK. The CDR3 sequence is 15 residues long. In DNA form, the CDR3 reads TGTGCCAGCAGCCAACTAGCGGGGGTCCTGGGGACCCAGTACTTC. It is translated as CASSQLAGVLGTQYF.

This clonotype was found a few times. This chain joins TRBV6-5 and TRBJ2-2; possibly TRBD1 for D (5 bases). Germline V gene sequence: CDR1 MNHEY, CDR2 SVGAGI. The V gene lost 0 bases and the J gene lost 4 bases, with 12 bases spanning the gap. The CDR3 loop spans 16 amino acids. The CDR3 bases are TGTGCCAGCAGTTACTCGTCAGGGTCCCTCACCGGGGAGCTGTTTTTT. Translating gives CASSYSSGSLTGELFF.

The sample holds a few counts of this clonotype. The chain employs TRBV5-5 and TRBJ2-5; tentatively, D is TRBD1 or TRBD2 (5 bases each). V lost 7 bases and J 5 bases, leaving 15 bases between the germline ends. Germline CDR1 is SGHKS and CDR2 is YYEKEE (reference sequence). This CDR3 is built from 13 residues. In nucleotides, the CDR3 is TGTGCCAGCCTTTTAGAAGGGGAGGAGACCCAGTACTTC. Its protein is CASLLEGEETQYF.

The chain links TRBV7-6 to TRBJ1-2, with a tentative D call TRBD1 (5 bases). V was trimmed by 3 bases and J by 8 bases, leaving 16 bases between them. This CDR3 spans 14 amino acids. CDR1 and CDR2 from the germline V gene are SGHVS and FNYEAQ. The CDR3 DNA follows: TGTGCCAGCAGCTTCTCCCCAGGGACGTACGGCTACACCTTC. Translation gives CASSFSPGTYGYTF.

Here the CDR3 reads CASSQRGLSTDTQYF. DNA of the CDR3: TGCGCCAGCAGCCAGAGGGGACTTAGCACAGATACGCAGTATTTT. The chain joins TRBV4-1 to TRBJ2-3; D perhaps matches TRBD2 (6 bases). Trimming left V 3 bases short and J 0 bases short, with 10 bases between. This CDR3 is built from 15 residues. The germline CDR1 and CDR2 sequences are MGHRA and YSYEKL.

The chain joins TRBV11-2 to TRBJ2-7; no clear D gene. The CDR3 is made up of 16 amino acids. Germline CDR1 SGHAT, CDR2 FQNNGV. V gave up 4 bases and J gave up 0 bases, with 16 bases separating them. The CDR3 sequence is CASSSPSSYFSYEQYF. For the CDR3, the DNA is TGTGCCAGCAGCTCACCATCCTCGTACTTCTCCTACGAGCAGTACTTC.

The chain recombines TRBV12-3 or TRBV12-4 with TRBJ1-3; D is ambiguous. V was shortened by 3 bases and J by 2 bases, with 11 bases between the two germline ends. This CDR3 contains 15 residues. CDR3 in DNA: TGTGCCAGCAGTTTGGGTGGCAACACTGGAAACACCATATATTTT. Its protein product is CASSLGGNTGNTIYF.

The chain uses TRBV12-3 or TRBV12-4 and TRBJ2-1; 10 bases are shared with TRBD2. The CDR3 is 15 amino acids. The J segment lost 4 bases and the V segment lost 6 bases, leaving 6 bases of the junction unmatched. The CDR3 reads CASRKVAGGYNEQFF. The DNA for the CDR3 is TGTGCCAGCAGGAAGGTAGCGGGGGGATACAATGAGCAGTTCTTC.

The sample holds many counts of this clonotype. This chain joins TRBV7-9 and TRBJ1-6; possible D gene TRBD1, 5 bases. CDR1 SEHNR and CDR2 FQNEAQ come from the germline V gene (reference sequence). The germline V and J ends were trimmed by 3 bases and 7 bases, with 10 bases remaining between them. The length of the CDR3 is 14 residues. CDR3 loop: CASSFGEGNSPLHF. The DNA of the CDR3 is TGTGCCAGCAGCTTCGGGGAGGGGAATTCACCCCTCCACTTT.

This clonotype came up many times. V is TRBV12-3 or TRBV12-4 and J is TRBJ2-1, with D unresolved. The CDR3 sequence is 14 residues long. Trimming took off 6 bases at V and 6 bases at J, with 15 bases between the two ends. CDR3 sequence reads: CASSSPPVANEQFF. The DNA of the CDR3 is TGTGCCAGCAGCTCCCCACCGGTGGCCAATGAGCAGTTCTTC.

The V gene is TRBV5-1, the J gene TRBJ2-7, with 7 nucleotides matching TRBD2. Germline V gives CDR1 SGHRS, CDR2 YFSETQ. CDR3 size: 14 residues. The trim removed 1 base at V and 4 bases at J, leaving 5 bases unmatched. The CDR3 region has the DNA TGCGCCAGCAGCTTGTACGGCGGGGGTTACGAGCAGTACTTC. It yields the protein CASSLYGGGYEQYF.

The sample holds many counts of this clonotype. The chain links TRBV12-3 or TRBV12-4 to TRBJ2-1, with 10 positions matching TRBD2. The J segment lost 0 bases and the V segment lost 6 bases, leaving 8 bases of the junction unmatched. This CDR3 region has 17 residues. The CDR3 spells CASSLGIAGGSYNEQFF. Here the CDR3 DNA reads TGTGCCAGCAGCCTAGGCATAGCGGGAGGCTCCTACAATGAGCAGTTCTTC.

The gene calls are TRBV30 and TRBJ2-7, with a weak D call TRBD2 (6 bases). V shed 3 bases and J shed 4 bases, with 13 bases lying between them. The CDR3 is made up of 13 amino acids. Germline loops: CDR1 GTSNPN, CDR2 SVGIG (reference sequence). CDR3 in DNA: TGTGCCTGGAGAGGAGCGGGCCTATACGAGCAGTACTTC. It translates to CAWRGAGLYEQYF.

The chain's CDR3 is CATSDLRRLRYTEAFF. The CDR3 DNA reads as TGTGCCACCAGTGATTTGAGGAGGCTGAGATACACTGAAGCTTTCTTT. J is TRBJ1-1 and V is TRBV24-1; D not certain. Per the germline V gene, CDR1 is KGHDR and CDR2 is SFDVKD. Trimming removed 0 bases at V and 3 bases at J, with 13 bases between. The CDR3 spans 16 residues.

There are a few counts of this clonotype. Here the CDR3 reads CASSLRYRSDVANSNTGELFF. The CDR3 DNA is TGTGCCAGCAGCCTTAGGTATCGAAGCGACGTCGCGAACTCGAACACCGGGGAGCTGTTTTTT. The rearrangement uses TRBV11-2 and TRBJ2-2; D ambiguous. The V and J ends lost 5 bases and 0 bases respectively, with 28 bases between them. CDR1 SGHAT and CDR2 FQNNGV come from the germline V gene. The CDR3 runs to 21 residues.

As DNA, the CDR3 is TGCGCCAGCAGCCAGGGACAGGGCAATCAGCCCCAGCATTTT. Its protein product is CASSQGQGNQPQHF. The chain recombines TRBV5-1 with TRBJ1-5, with 8 bases lining up with TRBD1. The CDR3 extends over 14 amino acids. Looked up from germline, CDR1 is SGHRS and CDR2 is YFSETQ. V dropped 4 bases and J dropped 2; count of bases not matched to a gene: 2.

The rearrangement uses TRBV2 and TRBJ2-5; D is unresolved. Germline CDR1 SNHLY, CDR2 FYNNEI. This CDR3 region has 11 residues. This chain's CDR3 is CAVGYQETQYF. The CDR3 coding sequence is TGTGCGGTAGGGTACCAAGAGACCCAGTACTTC.

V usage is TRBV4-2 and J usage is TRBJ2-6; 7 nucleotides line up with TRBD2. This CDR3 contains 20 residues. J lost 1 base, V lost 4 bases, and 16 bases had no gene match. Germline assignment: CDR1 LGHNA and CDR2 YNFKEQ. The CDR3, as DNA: TGTGCCAGCAGCCGACCGCTGACTTCAGCGGGGAGGTCTGGGGCCAACGTCCTGACTTTC. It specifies CASSRPLTSAGRSGANVLTF.

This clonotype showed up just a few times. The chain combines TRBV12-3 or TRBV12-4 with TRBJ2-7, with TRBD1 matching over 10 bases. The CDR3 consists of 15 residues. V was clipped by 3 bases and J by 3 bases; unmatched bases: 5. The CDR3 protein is CASSLGQGTFYEQYF. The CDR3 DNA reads TGTGCCAGCAGTTTGGGACAGGGGACCTTCTACGAGCAGTACTTC.

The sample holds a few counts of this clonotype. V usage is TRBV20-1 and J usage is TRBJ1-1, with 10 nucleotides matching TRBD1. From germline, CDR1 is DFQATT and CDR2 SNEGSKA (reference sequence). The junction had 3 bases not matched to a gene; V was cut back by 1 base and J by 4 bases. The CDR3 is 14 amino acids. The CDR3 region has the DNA TGCAGTGCTAGAGTCCGGGACAGGGGCACTGAAGCTTTCTTT. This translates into CSARVRDRGTEAFF.

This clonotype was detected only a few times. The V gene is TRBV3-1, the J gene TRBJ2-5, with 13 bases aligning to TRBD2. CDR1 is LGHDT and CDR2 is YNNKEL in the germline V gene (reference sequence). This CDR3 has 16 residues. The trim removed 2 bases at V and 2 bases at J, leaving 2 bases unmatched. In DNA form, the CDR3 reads TGTGCCAGCAGCCAACGGACTAGCGGGAGACAAGAGACCCAGTACTTC. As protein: CASSQRTSGRQETQYF.

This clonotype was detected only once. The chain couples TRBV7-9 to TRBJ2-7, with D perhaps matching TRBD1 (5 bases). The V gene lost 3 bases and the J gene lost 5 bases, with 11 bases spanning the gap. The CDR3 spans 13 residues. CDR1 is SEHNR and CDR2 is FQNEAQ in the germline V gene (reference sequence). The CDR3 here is CASSLDQGHEQYF. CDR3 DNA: TGTGCCAGCAGCTTGGACCAGGGCCACGAGCAGTACTTC.

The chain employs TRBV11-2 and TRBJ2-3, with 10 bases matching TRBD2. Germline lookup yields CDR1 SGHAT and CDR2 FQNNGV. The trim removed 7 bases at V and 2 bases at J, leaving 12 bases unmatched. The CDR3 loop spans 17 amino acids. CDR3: CASILGVGLAATDTQYF. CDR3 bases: TGTGCCAGCATCCTAGGCGTTGGACTAGCGGCCACAGATACGCAGTATTTT.

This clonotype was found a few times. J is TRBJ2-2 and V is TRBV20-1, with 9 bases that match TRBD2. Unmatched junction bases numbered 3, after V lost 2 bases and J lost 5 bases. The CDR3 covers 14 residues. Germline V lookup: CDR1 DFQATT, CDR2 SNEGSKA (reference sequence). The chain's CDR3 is CSARPSGITGELFF. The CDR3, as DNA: TGCAGTGCTAGACCTAGCGGGATAACCGGGGAGCTGTTTTTT.